These T cell receptor beta chains were read from a single sample in a study of T cells after posttransplantation cyclophosphamide. Some clones are missing from TCRdb's copy, which holds only in-frame ones; the method was immunoSEQ multiplex PCR. The table includes fewer than 20,000 clones, around 91% detected once. The starting material was CD4+ T cells sorted from blood, obtained after allogeneic stem cell transplant with posttransplant cyclophosphamide. These receptors came from a male patient aged 60 to 75 who received an allogeneic stem cell transplant from a related donor and was CMV-positive. Some T cells could come from the graft donor. The conserved cysteine and the conserved F or W are not part of the CDR3 here. Size is stated for part of the rows, as once, few or many counts, or as a class when the clone is expanded.

V,size,CDR3
TRBV5-4,-,ASSFDVGGGNTIY
TRBV6-5,-,ASSHHEGAEEKLF
TRBV27,-,ASMKLPDGGEQY
TRBV7-2,once,ASRLGLYQPQH
TRBV25-1,-,ASSDRGYEQY
TRBV5-4,-,ASSPAGTNTGELF
TRBV19,-,ASSQLAGAFQETQY
TRBV5-4,-,ASSFEMSSPLH
TRBV10-3,once,AISESGGVGPSYEQY
TRBV27,-,ASSSLPGQSNEKLF
TRBV6-6,-,ASSYSSQGAYGYT
TRBV5-1,-,ASSLSGQGAVTNTEAF
TRBV15,-,ATSRDLTNEKLF
TRBV5-1,-,ASSSQPTNTEAF
TRBV10-3,-,ATRGGRDHTYGYT
TRBV7-9,few,ASSSTGEQY
TRBV18,-,ASSPETAGEQF
TRBV5-5,once,ASSLDWSGNTIY
TRBV25-1,-,ASSDTDRGTRSEQY
TRBV4-1,-,ASSRAERGDHYNEQF
TRBV6-4,-,ASSDGQGDGYT
TRBV9,-,ASSVALGQREAF
TRBV18,once,ASSPRQSSGANVLT
TRBV7-8,-,ASSLARGNYGYT